This T cell receptor beta chain stems from a study of blood T cell repertoires in COVID-19. The table came from immunoSEQ multiplex PCR; TCRdb's copy has only in-frame clones and leaves some out. The repertoire includes 150,000 to 200,000 clones, roughly four fifths of them detected once, and roughly 12% sits in the top ten. CDR1 is KGHSH and CDR2 is LQKENI in the germline V gene. This CDR3 has 16 amino acids. V was clipped by 4 bases and J by 2 bases, with 16 bases between them. The sequenced sample was peripheral blood. The chain has TRBV18 and TRBJ2-3; weak D call: TRBD2 (6 bases). The TCR was taken from a woman of 80 years or more with COVID-19, enrolled during active disease. The CDR3 DNA reads as TGTGCCAGCTCACTGTACGGCGGGATCAACACAGATACGCAGTATTTT. As protein: CASSLYGGINTDTQYF.